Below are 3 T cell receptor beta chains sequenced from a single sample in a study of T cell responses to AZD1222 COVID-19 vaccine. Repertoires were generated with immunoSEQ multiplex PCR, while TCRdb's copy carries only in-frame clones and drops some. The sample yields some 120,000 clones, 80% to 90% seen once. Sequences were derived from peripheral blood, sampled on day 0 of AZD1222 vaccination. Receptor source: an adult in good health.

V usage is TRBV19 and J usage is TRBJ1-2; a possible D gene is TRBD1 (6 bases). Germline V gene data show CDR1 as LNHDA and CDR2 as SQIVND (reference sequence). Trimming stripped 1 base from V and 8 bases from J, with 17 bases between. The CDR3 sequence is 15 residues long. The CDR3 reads CASSIGGQGKRGYTF. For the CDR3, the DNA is TGTGCCAGTAGTATAGGGGGCCAGGGGAAAAGGGGCTACACCTTC.

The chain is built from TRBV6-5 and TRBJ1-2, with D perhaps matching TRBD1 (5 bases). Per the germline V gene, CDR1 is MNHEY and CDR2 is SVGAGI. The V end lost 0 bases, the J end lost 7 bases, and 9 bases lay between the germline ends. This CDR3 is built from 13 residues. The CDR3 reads CASSYSARAGYTF. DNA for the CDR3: TGTGCCAGCAGTTACTCGGCCAGGGCTGGCTACACCTTC.

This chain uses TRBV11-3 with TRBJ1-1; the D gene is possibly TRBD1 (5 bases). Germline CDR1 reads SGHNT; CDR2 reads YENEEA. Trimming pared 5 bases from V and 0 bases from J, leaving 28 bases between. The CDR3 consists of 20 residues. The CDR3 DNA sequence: TGTGCCAGCAGCCCGGACCCACGCCTGAGGGGCGCTCGGTTGAACACTGAAGCTTTCTTT. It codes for CASSPDPRLRGARLNTEAFF.